One T cell receptor beta chain is described in this entry. Trimming at V came to 0 bases and at J to 3 bases, leaving 8 bases not matched to a gene. This CDR3 has 17 residues. Germline V CDR1 and CDR2: KGHSH, LQKENI. Using immunoSEQ multiplex PCR, the repertoire was profiled, and TCRdb retains in-frame clones only, with some absent. The table includes 75,000 to 95,000 clones, about 88% detected once. The entry originates in a study of blood T cell repertoires in COVID-19. Study-wide background: The United States, Italy and Spain were the sources of the acute and convalescent COVID-19 samples.

The chain uses TRBV18 and TRBJ2-1; 7 nucleotides line up with TRBD2. The source is a woman older than 75 with acute or convalescent COVID-19. What was sequenced was peripheral blood. CDR3 bases: TGTGCCAGCTCACCACCCGGGATCCAGCGGGACTACAATGAGCAGTTCTTC. Translation: CASSPPGIQRDYNEQFF.